The clone carrying this TCR beta chain was seen more than once but under ten times. Of the isolated RNA, all was reverse transcribed, and so the sequenced material was expressed TCRB transcripts. The data were produced by immunoSEQ multiplex PCR, yet TCRdb's version contains in-frame clones alone and is incomplete. The repertoire holds roughly 150,000 clones, with 7.5% to 10% as singletons. The sample is drawn from a study of beta chain features in type 1 diabetes. Study at large: In age, gender and cell yields, patients were similar to healthy donors.

The receptor was derived from a woman aged 18-35 years in good health. Sample: central memory CD4+ T cells from blood.

The CDR3 protein is CASSQEQGSFYEQYF. Here the CDR3 DNA reads TGCGCCAGCAGCCAAGAACAGGGAAGTTTCTACGAGCAGTACTTC. This rearrangement joins TRBV4-3 to TRBJ2-7; D is perhaps TRBD1 (6 bases). This CDR3 spans 15 amino acids. Deletions cut 0 bases from V and 3 bases from J, with 12 bases between. From germline, CDR1 is LGHNA and CDR2 YSLEER.